This T cell receptor beta chain originates from a study of cytomegalovirus exposure and HLA in healthy donors. A word on this clone: The antigen is not known.

Per the germline V gene, CDR1 is LNHNV and CDR2 is YYDKDF (reference sequence). This CDR3 spans 17 amino acids. V dropped 0 bases and J dropped 0 bases, with 12 bases sitting between them. PCR amplification relied on 60 Vbeta primers (plus 13 Jbeta primers). Libraries were prepared by immunoSEQ multiplex PCR; TCRdb keeps only in-frame clonotypes and omits some of them. The sample lists around 180,000 clones; about 80% were seen once. Findings and caveats of the study: A later analysis found TCR association rates differed by HLA locus, highest for DRB1 and lowest for HLA-C. Later analysis indicated greater clonal expansion among HLA-associated TCR beta chains than among equally common other chains. Later analysis showed most CMV-associated TCR beta chains appearing HLA-restricted.

V gene TRBV15 combines with J gene TRBJ1-5; possibly TRBD1 for D (5 bases). Material for sequencing was PBMCs. This TCR was recovered from a young man in good health and CMV-seronegative. CDR3 sequence reads: CATSRDIRGDSNQPQHF. Written as DNA, the CDR3 is TGTGCCACCAGCAGAGATATCCGGGGGGATAGCAATCAGCCCCAGCATTTT.